This TCR beta chain stems from a study of T cells in Graves' hyperthyroidism and ophthalmopathy. The V end was cut by 6 bases, the J end by 6 bases, with 14 bases between. The length of the CDR3 is 13 residues. From germline, CDR1 is ENHRY and CDR2 SYGVKD. TCR beta CDR3 sequences were amplified from RNA transcripts. HTBI primers drove first-round RT-PCR of the TCR CDR3. TCRdb re-called the multiplex PCR reads with MiXCR, one entry per CDR3 protein. The sample shows 700,000 to 950,000 distinct CDR3 sequences, roughly 32% of them seen only once. The chain recombines TRBV10-3 with TRBJ1-2, with D tentatively TRBD1 (5 bases). This sequence was found in a woman aged 40 to 50 with Graves' hyperthyroidism. The sequencing input was blood. CDR3 amino acids: CAIRPSGPDGYTF. CDR3 bases: TGTGCCATCAGACCCTCAGGGCCCGATGGCTACACCTTC.